This T cell receptor (beta chain) is drawn from a study of PD-1 blockade in classical Hodgkin lymphoma. The time point is: cycle 4 day 1 (C4D1), after less than seven weeks of nivolumab. After autologous stem cell transplantation all patients relapsed, and prior brentuximab vedotin exposure differed between cohorts. Thawed PBMCs were the source of CD8+ T cells, obtained through magnetic negative selection. This table comes from immunoSEQ multiplex PCR, and its TCRdb copy is limited to in-frame clones, with some not included. The sample holds some 20,000 clones, approximately 90% seen once. Germline assignment: CDR1 MDHEN and CDR2 SYDVKM. This CDR3 has 17 residues. V lost 7 bases and J lost 6; bases outside the gene matches: 12. Study observations and caveats: CD4+ TCR diversity, unlike CD8+, climbed significantly by C4D1. When set against healthy donors, newly diagnosed patients were reported to show lower baseline TCR diversity. Repertoires differed for reasons still undefined, possibly disease activity or prior therapy. Baseline diversity resembling that of newly diagnosed patients was seen in complete responders.

With regard to this clone: What it recognizes is unknown.

The V call is TRBV28, the J call TRBJ1-4, with 12 bases aligning to TRBD1. The receptor's source is a human donor with classical Hodgkin lymphoma. The sequencing used CD8+ T cells from blood, collected before the fourth cycle of nivolumab. The CDR3 is CASTWRGQGARYEKLFF. CDR3 nucleotide sequence: TGTGCCAGCACCTGGCGGGGACAGGGGGCGCGGTATGAAAAACTGTTTTTT.